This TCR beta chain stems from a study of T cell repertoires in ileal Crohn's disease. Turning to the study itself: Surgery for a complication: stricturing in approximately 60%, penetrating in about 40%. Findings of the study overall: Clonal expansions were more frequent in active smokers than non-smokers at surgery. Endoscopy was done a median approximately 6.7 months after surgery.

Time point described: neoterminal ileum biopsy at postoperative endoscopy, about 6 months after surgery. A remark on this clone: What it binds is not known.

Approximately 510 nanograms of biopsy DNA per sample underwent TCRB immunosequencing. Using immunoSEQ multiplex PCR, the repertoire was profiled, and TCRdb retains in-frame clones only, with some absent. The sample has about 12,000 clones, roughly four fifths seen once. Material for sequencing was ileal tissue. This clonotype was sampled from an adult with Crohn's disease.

CDR3 in amino acids: CASSPTRTVAQYF. CDR3 in DNA: TGTGCCAGCAGCCCGACTAGGACGGTCGCCCAGTACTTC. The J gene is TRBJ2-5, the V gene TRBV6-1; possible D gene TRBD2, 6 bases. There are 13 residues in the CDR3. CDR1 MNHNS and CDR2 SASEGT come from the germline V gene. Trimming took 6 bases from V and 9 from J, leaving 17 bases between them.